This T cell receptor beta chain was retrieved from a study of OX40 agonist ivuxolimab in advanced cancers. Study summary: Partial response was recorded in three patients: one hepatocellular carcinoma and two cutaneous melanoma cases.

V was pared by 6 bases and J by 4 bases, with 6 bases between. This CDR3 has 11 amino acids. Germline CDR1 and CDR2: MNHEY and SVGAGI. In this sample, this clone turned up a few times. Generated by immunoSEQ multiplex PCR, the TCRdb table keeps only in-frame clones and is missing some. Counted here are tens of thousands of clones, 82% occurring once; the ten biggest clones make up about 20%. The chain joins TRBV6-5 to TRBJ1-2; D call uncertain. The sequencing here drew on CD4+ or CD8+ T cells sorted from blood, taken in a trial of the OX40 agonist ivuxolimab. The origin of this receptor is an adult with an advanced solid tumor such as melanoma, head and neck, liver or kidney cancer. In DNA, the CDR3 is TGTGCCAGCAGAACAGTCTATGGCTACACCTTC. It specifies CASRTVYGYTF.